This passage covers 17 T cell receptor beta chains from one sample sequenced in a study of blood T cells in healthy people across ages. Using a J-beta primer mix together with a sample-barcoded 5' primer, a second PCR was run for roughly 6 to 11 cycles. Using its own MiXCR run on the 5' RACE reads, TCRdb lists one record per CDR3 protein. The sample lists roughly 800,000 distinct CDR3 sequences; roughly 53% were seen once. Sequencing was done on a sample of blood. These receptors originate from an older man in good health.

In this sample, this clonotype turned up a few times. The chain has TRBV29-1 and TRBJ1-1, with a weak D call TRBD1 (5 bases). The CDR3 totals 12 residues. Germline V gives CDR1 SQVTM, CDR2 ANQGSEA. For the CDR3, the DNA is TGCGGGACCCCCCTGGGGAGCACTGAAGCTTTCTTT. This sequence encodes CGTPLGSTEAFF.

There are a few counts of this clonotype. The V and J genes are TRBV24-1 and TRBJ2-1; 8 bases align to TRBD2. Germline CDR1 is KGHDR and CDR2 is SFDVKD. Trimming took 3 bases from V and 1 from J; bases not matched to a gene: 10. The CDR3 contains 18 residues. The CDR3 here is CATSDPQTGRGSYNEQFF. Here the CDR3 DNA reads TGTGCCACCAGTGATCCCCAGACCGGGAGGGGTTCCTACAATGAGCAGTTCTTC.

J is TRBJ2-5 and V is TRBV5-5, with D perhaps TRBD2 (5 bases). Gene TRBJ2-4 matches the end of the DNA better, so the J call may be wrong. CDR1 is SGHKS and CDR2 is YYEKEE in the germline V gene (reference sequence). The CDR3 sequence is 15 residues long. DNA of the CDR3: TGTGCCAGCAGTCAGACACCGGAGGTAAAAAACATTCAGTACTTC. This gives the protein CASSQTPEVKNIQYF.

This clonotype showed up just a few times. The rearrangement links TRBV3-1 to TRBJ2-5, with D uncertain. TRBJ2-7 explains the end of the DNA better; the J call may be wrong. Germline V gene data show CDR1 as LGHDT and CDR2 as YNNKEL (reference sequence). This CDR3 has 13 amino acids. The CDR3 sequence: CASSDPPDDEQYF. DNA of the CDR3: TGTGCCAGCTCCGATCCTCCAGACGACGAGCAGTACTTC.

The V gene is TRBV2, the J gene TRBJ1-5, with 7 bases lining up with TRBD1. Per the germline V gene, CDR1 is SNHLY and CDR2 is FYNNEI. V shed 8 bases, J shed 3 bases, and the junction held 10 bases outside the gene matches. The CDR3 spans 15 residues. CDR3 loop: CASSRTGATNQPQHF. CDR3 sequence (DNA): TGTGCCAGCTCAAGAACAGGGGCGACCAATCAGCCCCAGCATTTT.

A few counts support this clonotype. CDR3 sequence: CASSFPSGPQFF. The CDR3 DNA reads as TGTGCCAGCAGTTTCCCCTCCGGGCCGCAGTTCTTC. V is TRBV12-3 or TRBV12-4 and J is TRBJ2-1; D ambiguous. This CDR3 region has 12 residues. Trimming took off 3 bases at V and 12 bases at J, with 12 bases between the two ends.

This clonotype was seen only a few times. This chain joins TRBV3-1 and TRBJ2-1; D is perhaps TRBD2 (6 bases). V lost 4 bases to trimming and J lost 4 bases, with 14 bases between them. CDR1 LGHDT and CDR2 YNNKEL come from the germline V gene (reference sequence). The CDR3 runs to 15 residues. As DNA, the CDR3 is TGTGCCAGCAGCCTGACTAGGGAAAGTTACAATGAGCAGTTCTTC. Protein: CASSLTRESYNEQFF.

The chain joins TRBV19 to TRBJ2-3; D is perhaps TRBD2 (6 bases). Trimming took off 6 bases at V and 5 bases at J, with 18 bases between the two ends. The CDR3 extends over 15 amino acids. Germline V gene sequence: CDR1 LNHDA, CDR2 SQIVND (reference sequence). This chain's CDR3 is CASRGRSRAIDTQYF. DNA for the CDR3: TGTGCCAGTAGGGGGAGGAGCAGGGCGATAGATACGCAGTATTTT.

The rearrangement uses TRBV20-1 and TRBJ2-1, with 15 bases matching TRBD2. V lost 5 bases, J lost 13 bases, and 9 bases stayed unmatched. Germline-derived CDR1 and CDR2 are DFQATT and SNEGSKA (reference sequence). The CDR3 totals 14 residues. The CDR3 is CSAGLAGGKETQFF. CDR3 coding DNA: TGCAGTGCTGGACTAGCGGGAGGGAAAGAGACCCAGTTCTTC.

This clonotype was detected only a few times. The chain combines TRBV5-1 with TRBJ2-5, with TRBD1 identical over 8 bases. CDR1 is SGHRS and CDR2 is YFSETQ in the germline V gene. The CDR3 runs 15 residues. After removal of 3 bases from V and 4 bases from J, the junction contained 8 bases not matched to a gene. CDR3 in amino acids: CASSSTGGRRETQYF. CDR3 nucleotides: TGCGCCAGCAGCTCCACAGGGGGACGGCGAGAGACCCAGTACTTC.

This chain uses TRBV5-1 with TRBJ2-4; 10 nucleotides align to TRBD1. With V trimmed by 3 bases and J by 13 bases, 13 bases remained unmatched. The CDR3 runs 15 residues. Per the germline V gene, CDR1 is SGHRS and CDR2 is YFSETQ. Here the CDR3 DNA reads TGCGCCAGCAGCTCCCAGACAGGGGGCGCGGAGGAGCAGTACTTC. The encoded protein is CASSSQTGGAEEQYF.

The chain recombines TRBV29-1 with TRBJ2-3; D unresolved. This CDR3 region has 13 residues. Germline V CDR1 and CDR2: SQVTM, ANQGSEA. V lost 8 bases and J lost 2, with 14 bases in between. As DNA, the CDR3 is TGCAGCCAGCAGGCAAACCCCACAGATACGCAGTATTTT. This sequence encodes CSQQANPTDTQYF.

DNA for the CDR3: TGTGCCAGCAGCAAAGCGCGCCCAGGGGGCGGCTACACCTTC. It is translated as CASSKARPGGGYTF. J is TRBJ1-2 and V is TRBV21-1; TRBD1 is the table's D call, not checked against the DNA. TRBV21-1 is a pseudogene locus. The CDR3 is 14 residues long.

J is TRBJ2-1 and V is TRBV6-1; 11 bases are a match to TRBD1. The DNA end favors TRBJ2-7, so the J call may be wrong. The CDR3 contains 15 residues. CDR1 is MNHNS and CDR2 is SASEGT in the germline V gene. The CDR3 bases are TGTGCCAGCAGTGAAGCCGGGACAGGGGGGTGCGAGCAGTACTTC. Amino acids: CASSEAGTGGCEQYF.

V usage is TRBV7-9 and J usage is TRBJ2-4; 10 positions agree with TRBD1. Germline CDR1 and CDR2: SEHNR and FQNEAQ (reference sequence). Unmatched junction bases numbered 4, after V lost 0 bases and J lost 8 bases. This CDR3 region has 15 residues. The CDR3 bases are TGTGCCAGCAGCTTAGCTGACAGGGGGCGCGACATTCAGTACTTC. Its protein product is CASSLADRGRDIQYF.

Only one count was recorded for this clonotype. The chain is built from TRBV6-6 and TRBJ1-2; tentative D call: TRBD1 (6 bases). CDR3 length: 14 amino acids. Per germline, CDR1 MNHNY and CDR2 SVGAGI (reference sequence). Trimming took 6 bases from V and 9 from J, leaving 20 bases between them. CDR3 sequence: CASSRLGNGQRYTF. CDR3 bases: TGTGCCAGCAGCCGACTTGGCAACGGACAGCGCTACACCTTC.

The chain carries TRBV5-1 and TRBJ1-1; D unresolved. Germline CDR1 and CDR2: SGHRS and YFSETQ. The V end lost 0 bases, the J end lost 0 bases, and 6 bases lay between the germline ends. The CDR3 totals 14 residues. Here the CDR3 DNA reads TGCGCCAGCAGCTTGGAAGCTATGAACACTGAAGCTTTCTTT. Its translation: CASSLEAMNTEAFF.